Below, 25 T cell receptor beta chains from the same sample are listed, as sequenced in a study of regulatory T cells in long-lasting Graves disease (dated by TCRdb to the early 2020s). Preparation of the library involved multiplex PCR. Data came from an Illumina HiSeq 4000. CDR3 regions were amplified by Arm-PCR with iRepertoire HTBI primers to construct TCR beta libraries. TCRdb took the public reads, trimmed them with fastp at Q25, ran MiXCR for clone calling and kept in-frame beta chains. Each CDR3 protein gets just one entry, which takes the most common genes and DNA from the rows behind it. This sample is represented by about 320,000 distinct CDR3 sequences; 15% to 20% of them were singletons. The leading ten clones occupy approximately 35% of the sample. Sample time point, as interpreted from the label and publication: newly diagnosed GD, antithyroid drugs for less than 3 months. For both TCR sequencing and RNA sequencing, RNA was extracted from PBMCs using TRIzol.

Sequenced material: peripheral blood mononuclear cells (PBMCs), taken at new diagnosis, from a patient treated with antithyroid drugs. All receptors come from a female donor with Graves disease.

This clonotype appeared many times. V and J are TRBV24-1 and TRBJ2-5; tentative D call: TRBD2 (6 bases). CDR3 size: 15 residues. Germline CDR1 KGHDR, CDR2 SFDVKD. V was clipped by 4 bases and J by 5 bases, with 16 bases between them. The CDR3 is CATSDPRRAWETQYF. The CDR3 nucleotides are TGTGCCACCAGTGACCCAAGGAGGGCGTGGGAGACCCAGTACTTC.

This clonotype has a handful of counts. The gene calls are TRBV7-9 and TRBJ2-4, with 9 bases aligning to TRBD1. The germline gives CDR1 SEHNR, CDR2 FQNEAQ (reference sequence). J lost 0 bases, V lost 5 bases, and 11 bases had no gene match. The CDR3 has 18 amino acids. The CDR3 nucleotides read TGTGCCAGCAGCCCGGGACAGGGTGATTGGTTAGCCAAAAACATTCAGTACTTC. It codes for CASSPGQGDWLAKNIQYF.

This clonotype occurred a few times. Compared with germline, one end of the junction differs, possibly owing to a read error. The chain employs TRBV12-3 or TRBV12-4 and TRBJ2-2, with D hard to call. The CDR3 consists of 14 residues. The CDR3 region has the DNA TGTGCCAGCAGTTTAGACCCAAACACCAGGGAGCTGTTTTTT. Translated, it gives CASSLDPNTRELFF.

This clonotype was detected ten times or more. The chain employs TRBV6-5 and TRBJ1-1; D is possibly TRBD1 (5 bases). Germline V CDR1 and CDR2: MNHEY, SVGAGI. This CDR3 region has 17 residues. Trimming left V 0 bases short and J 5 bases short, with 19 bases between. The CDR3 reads CASSYSVGTREGTEAFF. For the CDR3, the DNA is TGTGCCAGCAGTTACTCGGTAGGGACCCGGGAGGGGACTGAAGCTTTCTTT.

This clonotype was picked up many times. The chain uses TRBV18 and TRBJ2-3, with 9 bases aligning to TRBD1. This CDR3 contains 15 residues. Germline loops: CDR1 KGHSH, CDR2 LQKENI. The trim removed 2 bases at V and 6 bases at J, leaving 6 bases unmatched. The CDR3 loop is CASSPGTGKTDTQYF. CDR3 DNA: TGTGCCAGCTCACCAGGGACAGGGAAGACGGATACGCAGTATTTT. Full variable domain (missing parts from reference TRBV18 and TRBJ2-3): NAGVMQNPRHLVRRRGQEARLRCSPMKGHSHVYWYRQLPEEGLKFMVYLQKENIIDESGMPKERFSAEFPKEGPSILRIQQVVRGDSAAYFCASSPGTGKTDTQYFGPGTRLTVL.

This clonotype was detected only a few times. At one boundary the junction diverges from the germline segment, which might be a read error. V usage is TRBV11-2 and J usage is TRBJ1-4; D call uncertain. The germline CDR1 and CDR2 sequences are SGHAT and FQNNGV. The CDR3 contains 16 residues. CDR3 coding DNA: TGTGCCAGCTCCCTATCCGACCGCAGGCTAAATGAAAAACTGCTTTTT. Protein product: CASSLSDRRLNEKLLF. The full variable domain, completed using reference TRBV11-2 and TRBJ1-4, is EAGVAQSPRYKIIEKRQSVAFWCNPISGHATLYWYQQILGQGPKLLIQFQNNGVVDDSQLPKDRFSAERLKGVDSTLKIQPAKLEDSAVYLCASSLSDRRLNEKLLFGSGTQLSVL.

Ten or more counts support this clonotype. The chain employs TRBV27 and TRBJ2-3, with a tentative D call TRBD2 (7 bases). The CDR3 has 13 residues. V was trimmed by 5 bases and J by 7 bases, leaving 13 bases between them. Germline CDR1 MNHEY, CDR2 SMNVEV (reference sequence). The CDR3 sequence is CASSPGGAYTQYF. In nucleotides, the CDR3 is TGTGCCAGCAGTCCTGGGGGGGCATATACGCAGTATTTT.

The CDR3 nucleotides are TGTGCCAGCAGCTTATCAGGGGTAGGGATTTACGAGCAGTACTTC. It specifies CASSLSGVGIYEQYF. The chain couples TRBV7-2 to TRBJ2-7, with D possibly being TRBD1 (6 bases). This CDR3 is 15 amino acids long. CDR1 and CDR2 from the germline V gene are SGHTA and FQGNSA. V lost 2 bases and J lost 4, with 15 bases in between. The whole variable domain, remainder taken from reference TRBV7-2 and TRBJ2-7, is GAGVSQSPSNKVTEKGKDVELRCDPISGHTALYWYRQSLGQGLEFLIYFQGNSAPDKSGLPSDRFSAERTGGSVSTLTIQRTQQEDSAVYLCASSLSGVGIYEQYFGPGTRLTVT.

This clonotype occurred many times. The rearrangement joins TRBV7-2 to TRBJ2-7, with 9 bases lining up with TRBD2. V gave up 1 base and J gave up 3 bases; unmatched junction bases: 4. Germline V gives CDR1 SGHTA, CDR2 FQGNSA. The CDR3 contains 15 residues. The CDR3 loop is CASSLVAGASYEQYF. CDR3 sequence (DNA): TGTGCCAGCAGCTTAGTAGCGGGGGCCAGCTACGAGCAGTACTTC.

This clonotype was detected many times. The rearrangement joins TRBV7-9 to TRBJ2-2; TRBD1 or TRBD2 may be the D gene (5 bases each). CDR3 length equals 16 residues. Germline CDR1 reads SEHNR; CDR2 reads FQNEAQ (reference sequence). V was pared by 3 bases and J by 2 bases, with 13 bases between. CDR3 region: CASSLGDGQNTGELFF. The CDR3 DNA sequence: TGTGCCAGCAGCTTGGGGGACGGCCAAAACACCGGGGAGCTGTTTTTT.

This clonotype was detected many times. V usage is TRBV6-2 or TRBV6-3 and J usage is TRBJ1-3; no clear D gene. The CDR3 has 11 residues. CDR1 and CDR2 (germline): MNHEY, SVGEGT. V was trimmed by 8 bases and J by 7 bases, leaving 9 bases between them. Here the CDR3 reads CASGIGNTIYF. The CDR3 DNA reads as TGTGCCAGCGGGATCGGTAACACCATATATTTT.

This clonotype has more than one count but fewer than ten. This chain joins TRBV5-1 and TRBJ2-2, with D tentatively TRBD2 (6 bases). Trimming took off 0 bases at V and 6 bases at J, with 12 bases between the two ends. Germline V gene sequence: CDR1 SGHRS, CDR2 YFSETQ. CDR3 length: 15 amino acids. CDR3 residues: CASSLEGRGSGELFF. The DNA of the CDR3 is TGCGCCAGCAGCTTGGAAGGCCGGGGGTCCGGGGAGCTGTTTTTT.

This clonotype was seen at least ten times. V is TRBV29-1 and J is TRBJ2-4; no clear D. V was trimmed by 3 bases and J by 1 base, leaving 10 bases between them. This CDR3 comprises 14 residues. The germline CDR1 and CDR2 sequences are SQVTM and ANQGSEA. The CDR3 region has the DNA TGCAGCGTTGAGATAGGTTGGGCCAAAAACATTCAGTACTTC. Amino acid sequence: CSVEIGWAKNIQYF. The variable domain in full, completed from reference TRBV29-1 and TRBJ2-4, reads SAVISQKPSRDICQRGTSLTIQCQVDSQVTMMFWYRQQPGQSLTLIATANQGSEATYESGFVIDKFPISRPNLTFSTLTVSNMSPEDSSIYLCSVEIGWAKNIQYFGAGTRLSVL.

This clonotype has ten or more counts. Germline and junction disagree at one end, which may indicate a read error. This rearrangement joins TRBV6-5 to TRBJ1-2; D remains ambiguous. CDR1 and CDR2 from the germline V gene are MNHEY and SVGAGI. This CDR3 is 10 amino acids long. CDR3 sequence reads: CASSSLSVAF. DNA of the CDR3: TGTGCCAGCAGTTCCCTCTCCGTCGCCTTC.

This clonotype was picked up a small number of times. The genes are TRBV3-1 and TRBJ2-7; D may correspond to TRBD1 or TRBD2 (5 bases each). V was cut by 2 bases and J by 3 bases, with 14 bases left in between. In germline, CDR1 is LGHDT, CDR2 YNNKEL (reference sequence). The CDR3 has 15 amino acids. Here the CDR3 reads CASSQQAGTLYEQYF. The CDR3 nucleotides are TGTGCCAGCAGCCAACAGGCCGGGACCCTCTACGAGCAGTACTTC.

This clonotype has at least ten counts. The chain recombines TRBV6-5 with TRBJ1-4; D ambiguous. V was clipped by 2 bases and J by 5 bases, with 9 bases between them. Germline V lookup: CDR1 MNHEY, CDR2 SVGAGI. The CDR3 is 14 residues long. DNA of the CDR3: TGTGCCAGCAGTTACGGGCAGCTCAATGAAAAACTGTTTTTT. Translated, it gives CASSYGQLNEKLFF.

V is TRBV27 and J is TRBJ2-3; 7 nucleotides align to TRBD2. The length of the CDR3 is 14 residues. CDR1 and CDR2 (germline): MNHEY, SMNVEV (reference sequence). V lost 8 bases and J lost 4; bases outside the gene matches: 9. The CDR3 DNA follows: TGTGCCAGCTCCCGGACTAGGTCGGCAGATACGCAGTATTTT. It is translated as CASSRTRSADTQYF.

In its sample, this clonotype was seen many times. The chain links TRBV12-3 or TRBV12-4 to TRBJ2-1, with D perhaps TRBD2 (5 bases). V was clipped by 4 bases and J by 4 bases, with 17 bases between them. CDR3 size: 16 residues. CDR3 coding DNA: TGTGCCAGCAGTTCGCTCCCGGGTCCGGGGTACAATGAGCAGTTCTTC. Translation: CASSSLPGPGYNEQFF.

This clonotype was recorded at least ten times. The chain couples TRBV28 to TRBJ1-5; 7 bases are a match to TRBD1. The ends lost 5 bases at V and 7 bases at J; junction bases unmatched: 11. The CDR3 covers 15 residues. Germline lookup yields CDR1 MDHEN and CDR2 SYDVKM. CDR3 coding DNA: TGTGCCAGCAGTCCCCCGGGACAGATTATCCAGCCCCAGCATTTT. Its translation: CASSPPGQIIQPQHF.

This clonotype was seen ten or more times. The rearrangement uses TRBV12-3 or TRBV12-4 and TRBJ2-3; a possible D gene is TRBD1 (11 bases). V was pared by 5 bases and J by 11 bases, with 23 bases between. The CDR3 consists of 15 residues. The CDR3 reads CASSDRDRGTSVQYF. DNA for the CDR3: TGTGCCAGCAGTGATCGGGACAGGGGGACTAGCGTGCAGTATTTT.

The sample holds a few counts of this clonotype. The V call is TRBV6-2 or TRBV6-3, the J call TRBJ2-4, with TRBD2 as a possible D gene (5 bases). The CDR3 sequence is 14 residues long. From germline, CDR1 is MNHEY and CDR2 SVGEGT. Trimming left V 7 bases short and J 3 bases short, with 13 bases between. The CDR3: CASNTVGVKNIQYF. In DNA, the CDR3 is TGTGCCAGCAATACTGTGGGAGTCAAAAACATTCAGTACTTC.

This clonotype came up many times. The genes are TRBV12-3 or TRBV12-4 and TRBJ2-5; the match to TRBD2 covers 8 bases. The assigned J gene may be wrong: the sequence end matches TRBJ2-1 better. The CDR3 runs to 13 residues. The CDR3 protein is CASRAGEYNEQFF. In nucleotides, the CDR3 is TGTGCCAGCAGAGCGGGAGAATATAATGAGCAGTTCTTC.

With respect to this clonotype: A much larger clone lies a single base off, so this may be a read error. In nucleotides, the CDR3 is TGTGCCAGCAGTCGGACTAGCGGGAACACCTACGAGCAGTTCTTC. It encodes CASSRTSGNTYEQFF. This rearrangement joins TRBV27 to TRBJ2-1, with TRBD2 matching over 12 bases. The germline V gene encodes CDR1 MNHEY and CDR2 SMNVEV (reference sequence). The CDR3 contains 15 residues. The J segment lost 10 bases and the V segment lost 5 bases, leaving 9 bases of the junction unmatched.

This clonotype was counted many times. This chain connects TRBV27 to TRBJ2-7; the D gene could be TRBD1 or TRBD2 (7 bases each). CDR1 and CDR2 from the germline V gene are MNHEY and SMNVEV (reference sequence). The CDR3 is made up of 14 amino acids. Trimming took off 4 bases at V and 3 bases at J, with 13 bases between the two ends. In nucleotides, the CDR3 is TGTGCCAGCAGTTCAGCGGGACAGAGCTACGAGCAGTACTTC. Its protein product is CASSSAGQSYEQYF.

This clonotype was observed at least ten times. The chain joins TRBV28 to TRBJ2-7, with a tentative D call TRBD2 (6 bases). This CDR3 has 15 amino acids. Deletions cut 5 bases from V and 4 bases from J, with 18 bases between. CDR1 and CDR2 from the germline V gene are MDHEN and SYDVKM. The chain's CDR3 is CASSPSGTGGYEQYF. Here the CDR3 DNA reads TGTGCCAGCAGTCCTTCCGGGACCGGGGGATACGAGCAGTACTTC.